One sample yielded the 20 T cell receptor beta chains listed below, sequenced in a study of CD8 T cells in Susac syndrome. An amount of RNA that ranged from 0.5 to 1 ug was reverse transcribed with random hexamers. TCRdb independently ran MiXCR on the immunoSEQ multiplex PCR reads; one entry per CDR3 protein. In the table there are approximately 190,000 distinct CDR3 sequences, about 95% of which are singletons. Sample: CD4+ T cells from PBMCs. These receptors were obtained from a human donor with multiple sclerosis.

The chain is built from TRBV5-1 and TRBJ2-1; TRBD1 might be the D (6 bases). V shed 4 bases and J shed 7 bases, with 9 bases lying between them. The CDR3 length is 12 residues. The germline V gene has CDR1 SGHRS and CDR2 YFSETQ. DNA of the CDR3: TGCGCCAGCAGCGAACAGGGTAATGAGCAGTTCTTC. Residues: CASSEQGNEQFF.

The V and J genes are TRBV29-1 and TRBJ2-4; D is perhaps TRBD1 or TRBD2 (6 bases each). The CDR3 extends over 15 amino acids. The V gene's germline CDR1 is SQVTM and CDR2 ANQGSEA. Trimming removed 3 bases at V and 1 base at J, with 13 bases between. DNA for the CDR3: TGCAGCGTTGAGGAAGGGGGACTGGCCAAAAACATTCAGTACTTC. As protein: CSVEEGGLAKNIQYF. The whole variable domain, remainder taken from reference TRBV29-1 and TRBJ2-4, is SAVISQKPSRDICQRGTSLTIQCQVDSQVTMMFWYRQQPGQSLTLIATANQGSEATYESGFVIDKFPISRPNLTFSTLTVSNMSPEDSSIYLCSVEEGGLAKNIQYFGAGTRLSVL.

The chain links TRBV5-1 to TRBJ1-2; the match to TRBD1 covers 7 bases. The germline gives CDR1 SGHRS, CDR2 YFSETQ. CDR3 size: 13 residues. V shed 4 bases, J shed 8 bases, and the junction held 8 bases outside the gene matches. DNA of the CDR3: TGCGCCAGCAGCCTTCCGGGACAGCCGGGCTACACCTTC. Translated, it gives CASSLPGQPGYTF.

The V call is TRBV7-9, the J call TRBJ2-3; 7 bases fit TRBD2. V shed 0 bases and J 3 bases; nucleotides not matched to a gene: 6. In germline, CDR1 is SEHNR, CDR2 FQNEAQ (reference sequence). The CDR3 runs to 16 residues. CDR3 nucleotides: TGTGCCAGCAGCTTAGCGGTCGCGGGGGTAACAGATACGCAGTATTTT. Protein: CASSLAVAGVTDTQYF.

The chain carries TRBV7-9 and TRBJ2-7, with D unresolved. Per the germline V gene, CDR1 is SEHNR and CDR2 is FQNEAQ (reference sequence). The CDR3 has 12 residues. The V and J ends lost 3 bases and 2 bases respectively, with 5 bases between them. The CDR3 region is CASSFQTYEQYF. Written as DNA, the CDR3 is TGTGCCAGCAGCTTTCAAACCTACGAGCAGTACTTC.

The chain couples TRBV20-1 to TRBJ1-5; D might be TRBD1 (5 bases). CDR3 length equals 14 residues. Trimming stripped 6 bases from V and 6 bases from J, with 18 bases between. CDR1 DFQATT and CDR2 SNEGSKA come from the germline V gene (reference sequence). CDR3 region: CSAKGSQGGQPQHF. In DNA form, the CDR3 reads TGCAGTGCCAAGGGATCGCAGGGCGGTCAGCCCCAGCATTTT.

The rearrangement links TRBV29-1 to TRBJ2-3; D not resolved. The germline gives CDR1 SQVTM, CDR2 ANQGSEA. With 2 bases removed from V and 14 bases from J, the gap between germline ends came to 11 bases. This CDR3 is built from 10 residues. The CDR3 sequence: CSVEIRVPYF. In DNA, the CDR3 is TGCAGCGTTGAAATCCGGGTACCGTATTTT.

The rearrangement joins TRBV30 to TRBJ1-1; TRBD1 is a possible D gene (5 bases). V was clipped by 3 bases and J by 3 bases, with 11 bases between them. Per the germline V gene, CDR1 is GTSNPN and CDR2 is SVGIG (reference sequence). This CDR3 has 13 amino acids. CDR3 protein: CAWSLGLDTEAFF. The DNA for the CDR3 is TGTGCCTGGAGCCTGGGGCTGGACACTGAAGCTTTCTTT.

V gene TRBV3-1 combines with J gene TRBJ1-6; D is undetermined. The germline V gene encodes CDR1 LGHDT and CDR2 YNNKEL (reference sequence). V dropped 0 bases and J dropped 10 bases, with 7 bases sitting between them. This CDR3 is built from 13 residues. DNA of the CDR3: TGTGCCAGCAGCCAAGATCGGGGATCACCCCTCCACTTT. It translates to CASSQDRGSPLHF.

This clonotype was observed a few times. The chain recombines TRBV3-1 with TRBJ2-7; D remains unclear. The V gene lost 1 base and the J gene lost 2 bases, with 3 bases spanning the gap. In germline, CDR1 is LGHDT, CDR2 YNNKEL (reference sequence). The CDR3 extends over 12 amino acids. In DNA, the CDR3 is TGTGCCAGCAGCCAAGGGGCCTACGAGCAGTACTTC. Its translation is CASSQGAYEQYF.

This rearrangement joins TRBV20-1 to TRBJ1-4, with D uncertain. The CDR3 is 13 residues long. Between the trimmed V and J ends, which lost 5 bases and 15 bases, there was a span of 22 bases. Germline assignment: CDR1 DFQATT and CDR2 SNEGSKA (reference sequence). CDR3 DNA sequence: TGCAGTGCTGGGTACTGGGAAAGCGGGAAGGTGTTTTTT. Translation: CSAGYWESGKVFF.

The rearrangement joins TRBV19 to TRBJ2-7; 8 bases map to TRBD1. V shed 5 bases, J shed 6 bases, and the junction held 6 bases outside the gene matches. In germline, CDR1 is LNHDA, CDR2 SQIVND (reference sequence). There are 13 residues in the CDR3. The CDR3 loop is CASSDRGPGEQYF. The CDR3, as DNA: TGTGCCAGTAGTGACAGGGGTCCCGGCGAGCAGTACTTC.

The V gene is TRBV9, the J gene TRBJ2-3; TRBD1 agrees at 8 bases. The CDR3 sequence is 16 residues long. Trimming removed 3 bases from V and 1 base from J; junction bases left unmatched: 7. Germline assignment: CDR1 SGDLS and CDR2 YYNGEE. DNA for the CDR3: TGTGCCAGCAGCGGGATAGACAGGGGCGGCACAGATACGCAGTATTTT. Protein: CASSGIDRGGTDTQYF.

This rearrangement joins TRBV2 to TRBJ2-3, with TRBD1 matching over 11 bases. The CDR3 consists of 17 residues. V dropped 8 bases and J dropped 2; count of bases not matched to a gene: 12. Germline loops: CDR1 SNHLY, CDR2 FYNNEI. CDR3 in DNA: TGTGCCAGCGCTCCCCTGGACAGGGGGCGCCCCACAGATACGCAGTATTTT. Residues: CASAPLDRGRPTDTQYF.

This chain uses TRBV29-1 with TRBJ2-3, with a tentative D call TRBD2 (5 bases). The length of the CDR3 is 14 residues. In germline, CDR1 is SQVTM, CDR2 ANQGSEA. V shed 4 bases and J shed 0 bases, with 11 bases lying between them. CDR3 protein: CSVGARTSTDTQYF. CDR3 DNA: TGCAGCGTTGGGGCCAGGACTAGCACAGATACGCAGTATTTT.

V gene TRBV29-1 combines with J gene TRBJ2-2, with a tentative D call TRBD1 (7 bases). This CDR3 has 23 residues. In germline, CDR1 is SQVTM, CDR2 ANQGSEA. CDR3 coding DNA: TGCAGATTCCGACCGCCCCCCCCCGAGGGCACTCAGGGGGACTCGACGAACACCGGGGAGCTGTTTTTT. This codes for CRFRPPPPEGTQGDSTNTGELFF.

The V gene is TRBV6-4, the J gene TRBJ1-1; D is unresolved. The CDR3 is 13 amino acids. V gave up 5 bases and J gave up 2 bases, with 9 bases separating them. Germline V CDR1 and CDR2: MRHNA, SNTAGT. The chain's CDR3 is CASSLEINTEAFF. The CDR3 DNA follows: TGTGCCAGCAGTCTGGAGATCAACACTGAAGCTTTCTTT.

This clonotype has a single count. The chain is built from TRBV10-3 and TRBJ1-2; D ambiguous. V was cut by 2 bases and J by 5 bases, with 12 bases left in between. CDR1 is ENHRY, CDR2 SYGVKD, per germline. The CDR3 runs to 14 residues. This CDR3 reads CAISETITEYGYTF. In DNA, the CDR3 is TGTGCCATCAGTGAGACTATCACGGAATATGGCTACACCTTC.

This chain's CDR3 is CATSDRHEQYF. CDR3 sequence (DNA): TGTGCCACCAGTGACCGCCACGAGCAGTACTTC. The chain combines TRBV24-1 with TRBJ2-7; the D is unclear. Germline V gene sequence: CDR1 KGHDR, CDR2 SFDVKD. Trimming left V 4 bases short and J 5 bases short, with 5 bases between. The CDR3 is 11 residues long.

The CDR3 DNA reads as TGTGCCAGCAGTGAAGGTCTAGCGGGGGGTGAGCAGTTCTTC. Its protein product is CASSEGLAGGEQFF. The gene calls are TRBV25-1 and TRBJ2-1; 11 bases agree with TRBD2. Looked up from germline, CDR1 is MGHDK and CDR2 is SYGVNS. V trimming: 2 bases; J trimming: 9 bases; junction bases outside the gene matches: 3. The CDR3 has 14 residues.